This TCR beta chain emerged from a study of tissue T cells after allogeneic stem cell transplantation (dated by TCRdb to 2021 to 2024). Looking at the study overall: The study profiled TCR beta repertoires across many tissues from research autopsies of patients with and without GVHD, plus mouse models of GVHD. The human arm was a prospective observational study without blinding or randomization.

Results and caveats for the whole study, not just this receptor: Only a few T cell clones appeared in more than one patient, yet motif-based clustering showed tissue-specific repertoire signatures that were shared between patients. The patient cohort was small and clinically heterogeneous, and sampling depth was acknowledged as a limitation. In both patients and mice, T cells from blood and spleen picked up only a limited part of the TCR repertoire that was detected in tissues. The study did not determine which tissue TCRs were alloreactive or antigen-specific, and some clones might have been persisting host cells. Within patients, how anatomically similar tissues were was a major factor shaping TCR repertoire composition, regardless of disease or transplant status.

Comments on this clone: The antigen this receptor binds is unknown. The gene names and germline sequences used here belong to the mouse. Read sequence stops 1 residue before the CDR3 end, and the germline J gene provides the missing end.

Counted from cysteine to phenylalanine, this CDR3 has 13 amino acids. Part of the CDR3 DNA is given, 36 bases translated from base 1. V has 5 bases trimmed and J has 3 bases trimmed; junction bases matching no gene number 2. CDR1 LGHNA and CDR2 YNLKQL are derived from the germline V gene (reference sequence). Taken with the paper, the label for time point translates to: mouse harvest day 7 after allogeneic transplant. Mouse grafts consisting of 10^7 T-cell-depleted bone marrow cells combined with 10^6 splenic CD5+ T cells were administered by tail vein injection. Mouse GVHD was modeled in a major MHC-mismatch B6 (H2b) into BALB/c (H2d) model, with tissues profiled at day 7 or 14. On day 7 or 14 post-transplant, mouse tissues and retro-orbital blood were harvested with separate sterile tools for each animal, and livers were flushed beforehand. Before genomic DNA was isolated with the DNeasy Blood & Tissue Kit, mouse tissues were minced with razor blades in buffered saline.

Preparation of the library involved the immunoSEQ multiplex PCR assay. TCRbeta CDR3 sequencing was done by Adaptive Biotechnologies at survey depth, reporting CDR3 sequences, V/J genes, productive frequency and template counts. Amplification of TCR beta CDR3 regions was performed from genomic DNA rather than from RNA. From the authors' description of their analysis: Jensen-Shannon divergence served to quantify pairwise repertoire overlap between tissues, with 0 meaning identical and 1 meaning complete divergence. Based on pairwise JSD values, tissues were grouped by single-linkage agglomerative hierarchical clustering, and the results were shown as dendrograms. GLIPH2 was applied to all patient samples using simulation_depth 1000, kmer_min_depth 3, and cdr3_length_cutoff 8, and only groups with more than two unique CDR3s were retained. In a standardized tissue-overlap score, Jaccard GLIPH-group overlap across patients was extrapolated to a standard repertoire size of 1000 clones. Linear mixed-effect models, with tissue as a fixed effect and individual as a random effect, were used to test how diversity related to clinical or experimental variables. TCRdb holds this immuneACCESS table with in-frame rearrangements only. Some clones are missing; in checked studies, unresolved V genes explain under half, and the rest has no known cause. V, J and clone size are those of that table, while D and trimming were read from the DNA. Counted in this sample were about 9,500 clones; 40% to 55% of them appeared once. 6.5% to 7.5% of the sample is taken by the ten largest.

The TCR sequence derives from a female BALB/c mouse given C57BL/6 T cells with graft-versus-host disease after an allogeneic hematopoietic cell transplant. Sequencing input: gut tissue. This chain is built from TRBV5 and TRBJ1-1, with TRBD1 identical over 8 junction bases. The CDR3: CASSKDRDTEVFF. Partial CDR3 DNA: TGTGCCAGCAGCAAGGACAGGGACACAGAAGTCTTC.